This entry describes one T cell receptor (beta chain). Its target is not known. Other DNA variants within this sample encode the same CDR3. 200 to 250 ng DNA, tens of thousands of T cell genomes, went into each sorted-subset replicate PCR. Method: immunoSEQ multiplex PCR; TCRdb's copy keeps in-frame clones and lacks some. The repertoire holds roughly 2,000,000 clones, about 93% seen once, with about 1.7% in the top ten. Terminally differentiated effector memory CD45RA+ cells were excluded by CCR7 positive selection of CD45RO-negative cells. Germline CDR1 and CDR2: MNHNY and SVGAGI (reference sequence). The germline V and J ends were trimmed by 2 bases and 5 bases, with 6 bases remaining between them. The CDR3 is made up of 12 amino acids. This specimen comes from a study of shared clonotypes between healthy human individuals. General study findings and limits: Generation probabilities were higher for clonotypes shared across all four sorted-subset donors than for unshared ones.

This chain connects TRBV6-6 to TRBJ1-1; D is unresolved. The sequence was obtained from a man aged 18-30 years in good health. Some clones in this sample may be carry-over from other donors' samples. Sequencing used naive CD8+ T cells from PBMCs. This CDR3 reads CASSYGRTEAFF. Written as DNA, the CDR3 is TGTGCCAGCAGTTACGGCAGGACTGAAGCTTTCTTT.